What follows are 29 T cell receptor beta chains derived from one specimen sequenced in a study of regulatory T cells in long-lasting Graves disease. CDR3 regions were amplified by Arm-PCR using iRepertoire HTBI primers to build TCR beta libraries. In TCRdb, the multiplex PCR reads were re-called with MiXCR into one record per CDR3 protein. Of approximately 400,000 distinct CDR3 sequences listed, approximately 15% are singletons. The time point denotes: newly diagnosed GD, antithyroid drugs for less than 3 months. RNA isolated from PBMCs was used to make the TCR library. The sample was also linked to a second study, of T cells in Graves' hyperthyroidism and ophthalmopathy.

Specimen: peripheral blood mononuclear cells (PBMCs), collected at new diagnosis, from a patient treated with antithyroid drugs. Receptors originate from a woman aged 40 to 50 with Graves disease.

The table lists this clonotype with many counts. The J gene is TRBJ2-2, the V gene TRBV2; TRBD2 might be the D (5 bases). Germline CDR1 and CDR2: SNHLY and FYNNEI. V gave up 3 bases and J gave up 1 base, with 9 bases separating them. The CDR3 is 15 amino acids. In DNA, the CDR3 is TGTGCCAGCAGTGACGACTACCTGAACACCGGGGAGCTGTTTTTT. This sequence encodes CASSDDYLNTGELFF.

In this sample, this clonotype turned up a few times. The chain joins TRBV20-1 to TRBJ2-3; 11 nucleotides line up with TRBD2. CDR1 is DFQATT and CDR2 is SNEGSKA in the germline V gene (reference sequence). V shed 0 bases and J 6 bases; nucleotides not matched to a gene: 8. This CDR3 comprises 16 residues. CDR3 bases: TGCAGTGCTAGAGACCGGGGACTAGCGGCTAAGGATACGCAGTATTTT. It codes for CSARDRGLAAKDTQYF.

This clonotype has a count of ten or more. The chain has TRBV20-1 and TRBJ2-3, with D hard to call. Trimming cost V 1 base and J 1 base, with 12 bases left between them. CDR1 is DFQATT and CDR2 is SNEGSKA in the germline V gene (reference sequence). This CDR3 is built from 15 residues. CDR3 protein: CSARALVRGTDTQYF. CDR3 in DNA: TGCAGTGCTAGAGCCCTAGTTCGGGGCACAGATACGCAGTATTTT.

This clonotype was seen repeatedly, ten times or more. The rearrangement joins TRBV28 to TRBJ1-5; 9 bases map to TRBD1. V was pared by 5 bases and J by 5 bases, with 7 bases of the junction left unmatched. CDR3 length: 15 residues. The germline V gene encodes CDR1 MDHEN and CDR2 SYDVKM. The CDR3 coding sequence is TGTGCCAGCAGTGAACCGGGACAGGGATATCAGCCCCAGCATTTT. Amino acid sequence: CASSEPGQGYQPQHF.

This sequence joins TRBV5-4 and TRBJ2-3; 8 bases match TRBD2. The CDR3 contains 16 residues. Germline V gives CDR1 SGHNT, CDR2 YYREEE (reference sequence). V shed 3 bases, J shed 2 bases, and the junction held 8 bases outside the gene matches. The CDR3 nucleotides read TGTGCCAGCAGCTACCCCGGGACTAGGGCCACAGATACGCAGTATTTT. Translation: CASSYPGTRATDTQYF.

The sample holds many counts of this clonotype. The chain joins TRBV28 to TRBJ2-2, with D unclear. The CDR3 sequence is 13 residues long. Germline V CDR1 and CDR2: MDHEN, SYDVKM. The germline V and J ends were trimmed by 6 bases and 5 bases, with 10 bases remaining between them. The DNA for the CDR3 is TGTGCCAGCAGAAAAGCCGTGACCGGGGAGCTGTTTTTT. Translating it yields CASRKAVTGELFF. The whole variable domain, filled in from reference TRBV28 and TRBJ2-2, reads DVKVTQSSRYLVKRTGEKVFLECVQDMDHENMFWYRQDPGLGLRLIYFSYDVKMKEKGDIPEGYSVSREKKERFSLILESASTNQTSMYLCASRKAVTGELFFGEGSRLTVL.

This clonotype was counted many times. The chain has TRBV6-2 or TRBV6-3 and TRBJ1-2, with 7 nucleotides matching TRBD1. Looked up from germline, CDR1 is MNHEY and CDR2 is SVGEGT. V lost 4 bases, J lost 6 bases, and 8 bases stayed unmatched. This CDR3 has 14 amino acids. CDR3 sequence (DNA): TGTGCCAGCAGTTTCGACAGGGTGAGGAATGGCTACACCTTC. Translating it yields CASSFDRVRNGYTF.

This clonotype was detected ten times or more. The rearrangement uses TRBV12-3 or TRBV12-4 and TRBJ2-3; 7 nucleotides line up with TRBD2. With 6 bases clipped from V and 4 bases from J, the junction kept 7 bases outside the gene matches. The CDR3 has 14 amino acids. CDR3 sequence: CASRPGLGADTQYF. CDR3 sequence (DNA): TGTGCCAGCAGACCAGGACTAGGTGCAGATACGCAGTATTTT.

This clonotype was recorded a few times. The chain combines TRBV5-1 with TRBJ2-1; TRBD2 aligns across 8 bases. The CDR3 has 16 amino acids. The germline CDR1 and CDR2 sequences are SGHRS and YFSETQ. V dropped 0 bases and J dropped 3; count of bases not matched to a gene: 5. The CDR3: CASSLEAGDLYNEQFF. The DNA of the CDR3 is TGCGCCAGCAGCTTGGAAGCGGGAGACCTCTACAATGAGCAGTTCTTC.

Ten or more counts support this clonotype. This chain uses TRBV28 with TRBJ2-7, with 7 nucleotides matching TRBD1. The ends lost 5 bases at V and 2 bases at J; junction bases unmatched: 6. This CDR3 spans 14 amino acids. Germline V gene lookup returns CDR1 MDHEN and CDR2 SYDVKM. This chain's CDR3 is CASSLTGTAYEQYF. DNA of the CDR3: TGTGCCAGCAGTCTAACCGGGACAGCCTACGAGCAGTACTTC.

In its sample, this clonotype was seen many times. CDR3 region: CASSIIGAETQYF. The CDR3 DNA reads TGTGCCAGCAGCATCATCGGGGCAGAGACCCAGTACTTC. The V call is TRBV6-2 or TRBV6-3, the J call TRBJ2-5; the D gene could be TRBD1 or TRBD2 (5 bases each). V shed 6 bases and J shed 4 bases, with 12 bases lying between them. Germline V gene lookup returns CDR1 MNHEY and CDR2 SVGEGT. CDR3 length: 13 residues.

This clonotype showed up many times. This chain joins TRBV9 and TRBJ2-1; TRBD2 matches 9 bases. This CDR3 has 14 residues. The V and J ends lost 0 bases and 9 bases, in that order; junction bases with no gene match: 4. Germline values: CDR1 SGDLS, CDR2 YYNGEE. CDR3 in amino acids: CASSVGGTSSEQFF. Here the CDR3 DNA reads TGTGCCAGCAGCGTAGGAGGGACTAGCAGTGAGCAGTTCTTC.

This clonotype was observed at least ten times. The gene calls are TRBV7-8 and TRBJ2-1; 11 nucleotides align to TRBD2. The V and J ends lost 5 bases and 6 bases, in that order; junction bases with no gene match: 6. Germline V gives CDR1 SGHVS, CDR2 FQNEAQ. CDR3 length equals 15 residues. The CDR3 is CASSATSGSPNEQFF. The CDR3 coding sequence is TGTGCCAGCAGCGCAACTAGCGGGAGCCCCAATGAGCAGTTCTTC.

Many counts were recorded for this clonotype. The rearrangement joins TRBV18 to TRBJ2-7, with 11 bases identical to TRBD1. V lost 2 bases to trimming and J lost 5 bases; unmatched junction nucleotides: 8. Germline assignment: CDR1 KGHSH and CDR2 LQKENI. The CDR3 runs 16 residues. CDR3 sequence: CASSPVSGQGGDEQYF. CDR3 nucleotide sequence: TGTGCCAGCTCACCAGTTTCGGGACAGGGGGGCGACGAGCAGTACTTC. Based on the CDR3 plus reference TRBV18 and TRBJ2-7, the full variable domain is NAGVMQNPRHLVRRRGQEARLRCSPMKGHSHVYWYRQLPEEGLKFMVYLQKENIIDESGMPKERFSAEFPKEGPSILRIQQVVRGDSAAYFCASSPVSGQGGDEQYFGPGTRLTVT.

This clonotype was seen only a few times. It may be a read error: a sequence one base away is much more abundant. The chain is built from TRBV29-1 and TRBJ1-1, with 8 bases identical to TRBD1. This CDR3 has 14 residues. The V gene end was trimmed by 4 bases and the J gene end by 1 base; junction bases not matched to a gene: 5. Germline CDR1 is SQVTM and CDR2 is ANQGSEA. The CDR3 is CSVAQGAPNTEAFF. The CDR3 region has the DNA TGCAGCGTTGCTCAGGGGGCGCCGAACACTGAAGCTTTCTTT.

The genes are TRBV10-1 and TRBJ2-5; a weak D match, TRBD1 (7 bases). The CDR3 sequence is 14 residues long. Trimming pared 3 bases from V and 5 bases from J, leaving 13 bases between. The germline gives CDR1 WNHNN, CDR2 SYGVQD (reference sequence). The CDR3: CASSERDSGETQYF. DNA for the CDR3: TGCGCCAGCAGTGAACGGGACAGCGGGGAGACCCAGTACTTC.

This clonotype was recorded at least ten times. This chain joins TRBV12-5 and TRBJ2-1; D gene unclear. The CDR3 is 15 residues long. The germline V gene encodes CDR1 LGHNT and CDR2 FRNRAP. V was pared by 3 bases and J by 0 bases, with 9 bases between. CDR3 sequence: CASGFSLDSYNEQFF. In DNA form, the CDR3 reads TGTGCTAGTGGTTTTTCACTCGACTCCTACAATGAGCAGTTCTTC. The whole variable domain, filled in from reference TRBV12-5 and TRBJ2-1, reads DARVTQTPRHKVTEMGQEVTMRCQPILGHNTVFWYRQTMMQGLELLAYFRNRAPLDDSGMPKDRFSAEMPDATLATLKIQPSEPRDSAVYFCASGFSLDSYNEQFFGPGTRLTVL.

This clonotype occurred once. The CDR3 sequence is CASSLEGLAEWGTDTQYF. CDR3 coding DNA: TGTGCCAGCAGCTTAGAGGGACTAGCGGAATGGGGCACAGATACGCAGTATTTT. V and J are TRBV7-9 and TRBJ2-3, with TRBD2 matching over 11 bases. CDR3 size: 18 residues. Looked up from germline, CDR1 is SEHNR and CDR2 is FQNEAQ (reference sequence). V lost 1 base, J lost 1 base, and 7 bases stayed unmatched.

The CDR3 DNA is TGTGCCAGTAGTACAACGGGTAGGGGGAAATCTACGCCCCAGCATTTT. Its translation is CASSTTGRGKSTPQHF. V and J are TRBV19 and TRBJ1-5; TRBD1 might be the D (6 bases). The germline V gene encodes CDR1 LNHDA and CDR2 SQIVND (reference sequence). The CDR3 has 16 residues. Deletions cut 4 bases from V and 9 bases from J, with 22 bases between.

This clonotype was found many times. The chain uses TRBV2 and TRBJ2-3; 9 bases are shared with TRBD1. Germline loops: CDR1 SNHLY, CDR2 FYNNEI. CDR3 length: 14 amino acids. The V and J ends lost 5 bases and 5 bases, in that order; junction bases with no gene match: 5. The CDR3 sequence: CASSRDRDIDTQYF. In nucleotides, the CDR3 is TGTGCCAGCAGTAGGGACAGGGATATAGATACGCAGTATTTT.

This clonotype was observed many times. The rearrangement uses TRBV28 and TRBJ1-1; D call uncertain. The V gene's germline CDR1 is MDHEN and CDR2 SYDVKM. The CDR3 is 14 amino acids. The V end was cut by 7 bases, the J end by 1 base, with 13 bases between. The CDR3 loop is CASTPLLGNTEAFF. For the CDR3, the DNA is TGTGCCAGCACCCCCCTCTTAGGGAACACTGAAGCTTTCTTT. Full variable domain (missing parts from reference TRBV28 and TRBJ1-1): DVKVTQSSRYLVKRTGEKVFLECVQDMDHENMFWYRQDPGLGLRLIYFSYDVKMKEKGDIPEGYSVSREKKERFSLILESASTNQTSMYLCASTPLLGNTEAFFGQGTRLTVV.

This chain uses TRBV7-9 with TRBJ2-1, with unresolved D. Trimming pared 3 bases from V and 6 bases from J, leaving 12 bases between. The CDR3 loop spans 14 amino acids. Germline CDR1 reads SEHNR; CDR2 reads FQNEAQ (reference sequence). The CDR3 bases are TGTGCCAGCAGCTTTACTACGTTGGCCAATGAGCAGTTCTTC. This sequence encodes CASSFTTLANEQFF.

In this sample, this clonotype turned up many times. The chain has TRBV6-2 or TRBV6-3 and TRBJ1-2; a possible D gene is TRBD1 (5 bases). The germline V and J ends were trimmed by 6 bases and 4 bases, with 12 bases remaining between them. The CDR3 is 13 residues long. Germline CDR1 reads MNHEY; CDR2 reads SVGEGT. The CDR3 loop is CASRPSGGYGYTF. CDR3 nucleotides: TGTGCCAGCAGACCATCGGGGGGCTATGGCTACACCTTC.

In this sample, this clonotype turned up a few times. The chain is built from TRBV6-2 or TRBV6-3 and TRBJ2-3; 10 bases match TRBD2. V shed 6 bases and J 5 bases; nucleotides not matched to a gene: 11. Germline V lookup: CDR1 MNHEY, CDR2 SVGEGT. CDR3 length: 16 amino acids. The CDR3 here is CASSDGLAGAGDTQYF. The CDR3 region has the DNA TGTGCCAGCAGCGACGGGCTAGCGGGAGCTGGAGATACGCAGTATTTT.

This clonotype was counted many times. CDR3: CASSVELDAIYEQFF. Written as DNA, the CDR3 is TGTGCCAGCAGCGTAGAACTCGACGCAATCTATGAGCAGTTCTTC. V is TRBV9 and J is TRBJ2-1; D unclear. The CDR3 runs 15 residues. V lost 0 bases to trimming and J lost 8 bases, with 15 bases between them. Per germline, CDR1 SGDLS and CDR2 YYNGEE.

This clonotype was counted a few times. The junction and the germline gene differ at one end; a read error may be behind it. The chain links TRBV11-3 to TRBJ2-7, with D possibly matching TRBD1 (5 bases). The CDR3 totals 15 residues. Germline V lookup: CDR1 SGHNT, CDR2 YENEEA. The CDR3 DNA is TGTGGCAGCAGCCATCCCCCAGGGTTGGCCTACGAGCAGTACTTC. Its protein product is CGSSHPPGLAYEQYF.

The CDR3 coding sequence is TGTGCCAGCAGTTACCCGTCTACAGGGGGCTTAAGCGAGCAGTACTTC. This encodes CASSYPSTGGLSEQYF. The chain joins TRBV6-5 to TRBJ2-7; 9 bases are a match to TRBD1. The CDR3 has 16 residues. Germline values: CDR1 MNHEY, CDR2 SVGAGI. Trimming took 2 bases from V and 6 from J; bases not matched to a gene: 11.

As concerns this clonotype: Sequence at one end of the junction differs from germline and may be a read error. The V gene is TRBV5-5, the J gene TRBJ2-5, with 8 nucleotides matching TRBD2. The CDR3 sequence is 15 residues long. Germline CDR1 is SGHKS and CDR2 is YYEKEE (reference sequence). In nucleotides, the CDR3 is TGTGCCAGCAGCCCCTGGACTAGCCCCCAAGAGACCCCGTACTTC. This gives the protein CASSPWTSPQETPYF. Full variable domain (missing parts from reference TRBV5-5 and TRBJ2-5): DAGVTQSPTHLIKTRGQQVTLRCSPISGHKSVSWYQQVLGQGPQFIFQYYEKEERGRGNFPDRFSARQFPNYSSELNVNALLLGDSALYLCASSPWTSPQETPYFGPGTRLLVL.

This clonotype has ten or more counts. This chain connects TRBV2 to TRBJ1-5; 8 bases are a match to TRBD1. Unmatched junction bases numbered 5, after V lost 6 bases and J lost 4 bases. The CDR3 consists of 14 residues. Per the germline V gene, CDR1 is SNHLY and CDR2 is FYNNEI. CDR3 in amino acids: CASSVGQDNQPQHF. CDR3 nucleotide sequence: TGTGCCAGCAGCGTGGGACAGGATAATCAGCCCCAGCATTTT.